The T cell receptor beta chain under discussion was sequenced for a study of T cells in Graves' hyperthyroidism and ophthalmopathy. Findings and caveats of the study: Also found in blood were most expanded thyroid clonotypes above 0.001. It was a median approximately 6.9 months before onset that the model predicted ophthalmopathy.

Every diagnosis used clinical symptoms, serum thyroxine and TRAb, thyroid ultrasound and orbital computed tomography. Fresh peripheral blood, 9.5 to 10 ml of it, supplied the PBMCs. RNA transcripts provided the source from which TCR beta CDR3 regions were amplified. When the TCR CDR3 underwent first-round RT-PCR, the HTBI primer set was used. From the multiplex PCR reads, TCRdb called clonotypes with MiXCR, one entry per CDR3 protein. The table shows 380,000 or so distinct CDR3 sequences, with 13% occurring only once. The CDR3 has 13 residues. The germline gives CDR1 MNHNS, CDR2 SASEGT. V was clipped by 7 bases and J by 7 bases; unmatched bases: 9. In this sample, this clonotype turned up many times. Its antigen is not known.

The chain uses TRBV6-1 and TRBJ2-5; 7 bases align to TRBD2. The receptor was derived from a young man with Graves' hyperthyroidism that later progressed to Graves' ophthalmopathy. The specimen sequenced was blood. CDR3 sequence reads: CASKTGGRGTQYF. DNA for the CDR3: TGTGCCAGCAAAACGGGAGGACGTGGGACCCAGTACTTC.